The T cell receptor beta chain described here comes from a study of OX40 agonist ivuxolimab in advanced cancers. General notes on the study: Ivuxolimab, which targeted the costimulatory receptor OX40 (CD134), was an agonistic, fully human IgG2 monoclonal antibody. Intravenous ivuxolimab was administered to patients every 2 weeks at six dose levels: 0.01, 0.1, 0.3, 1.5, 3 and 10 mg/kg. Of the roughly 54 patients in dose escalation, about 20 had hepatocellular carcinoma, about 15 had melanoma, 9 had renal cell carcinoma and 9 had head and neck cancer. In the dose-escalation cohort, 70% to 85% of patients were male, and the mean age was roughly 60 years, with a range of about 23 to 90. Prior anti-PD-1, anti-PD-L1 or anti-CTLA-4 therapy was permitted, and 30% to 45% of dose-escalation patients had received checkpoint inhibitors. Partial responses occurred in three dose-escalation patients, of whom one had hepatocellular carcinoma and two had cutaneous melanoma. The point of sequencing TCRbeta in the periphery was to test whether ivuxolimab changed TCR sequence diversity and drove clonal T-cell expansion. The monotherapy dose-escalation portion (N of about 52 patients) of the phase I ivuxolimab trial is reported in the paper.

Points on this clone: What this receptor recognizes is not known. No base quality information exists; no much larger clone differs at one position.

The trial excluded patients who had a history of autoimmune disease or were on systemic immunosuppression. Peripheral blood for TCR sequencing was collected from all dose cohorts at baseline, on cycle 4 day 1, and on cycle 7 day 1. Samples were obtained from an open-label, multicenter, first-in-human phase I dose-escalation trial of ivuxolimab. Adults with locally advanced or metastatic head and neck squamous cell, hepatocellular, melanoma or renal cell carcinoma were enrolled in the trial. Before TCR sequencing, CD4+ T cells and CD8+ T cells from peripheral blood were sorted into separate populations. Genomic DNA was isolated from the sorted cells so that the TCRbeta CDR3 region could be sequenced. The immunoSEQ Assay was used for sequencing of TCRbeta CDR3 regions. As stored in TCRdb, this immuneACCESS dataset retains in-frame rearrangements with V and J assigned. A fraction of the clones does not appear; measured against another copy, unresolved V genes explain less than half of the discrepancy, and the remainder lacks a known reason. The sample table lists tens of thousands of clones, around 83% of them with a count of one. 6.5% of the sample goes to the ten largest clones.

General findings and caveats noted by the study authors: After ivuxolimab, CD8+ T cells had more expanded clones than CD4+ T cells on average. The antigen specificity of the peripheral T cells that underwent clonal expansion was not determined. Low levels of normalized T-cell clonal expansion were also seen in some patients who did not respond. In partial responders in the 0.1-3.0 mg/kg groups, normalized peripheral clonal expansion was found to be among the lowest, especially among CD8+ T cells. Clonal expansion of both CD4+ and CD8+ blood T cells was observed from baseline to week 6 at doses 0.1 to 3.0 mg/kg.

This TCR came from an adult with an advanced solid tumor such as melanoma, head and neck, liver or kidney cancer. Sequencing was performed on CD4+ or CD8+ T cells sorted from blood, taken in a trial of the OX40 agonist ivuxolimab.

CDR3 protein: CASSSASGQGFNEQFF. DNA sequence: TGTGCCAGCTCTAGCGCATCGGGACAGGGTTTCAATGAGCAGTTCTTC. The chain links TRBV18 with TRBJ2-1, and TRBD1 aligns with 9 junction nucleotides. Trimming takes 6 bases off V and 6 bases off J; junction bases not matched to a gene: 12. There are 16 amino acids in the CDR3, from cysteine to phenylalanine inclusive. Only CDR3 DNA is held: 48 bases, read in frame from base 1. The germline V gene yields KGHSH for CDR1 and LQKENI for CDR2.